The 31 T cell receptor beta chains reported below all come from one sample, sequenced in a study of control samples from healthy donors and cancer patients. Measured with immunoSEQ multiplex PCR; TCRdb has only the in-frame clones, and not every one. The sample lists roughly 130,000 clones, 90% occurring once. The material sequenced was blood. The origin of the receptors is a man younger than 35 in good health.

This chain connects TRBV11-2 to TRBJ2-3; D remains unclear. Trimming removed 1 base at V and 1 base at J, with 6 bases between. The CDR3 consists of 14 residues. Germline V gene data show CDR1 as SGHAT and CDR2 as FQNNGV. CDR3 sequence: CASSLGSGTDTQYF. CDR3 nucleotides: TGTGCCAGCAGCTTAGGGAGCGGCACAGATACGCAGTATTTT.

The chain carries TRBV4-3 and TRBJ2-1; possibly TRBD2 for D (6 bases). Per the germline V gene, CDR1 is LGHNA and CDR2 is YSLEER. The CDR3 has 16 amino acids. Trimming shortened V by 0 bases and J by 1 base, and 10 bases separated the two germline ends. The CDR3 loop is CASSQEAGSSYNEQFF. The CDR3 coding sequence is TGCGCCAGCAGCCAAGAGGCGGGATCATCCTACAATGAGCAGTTCTTC.

The rearrangement joins TRBV14 to TRBJ1-5, with 8 bases matching TRBD1. V lost 0 bases, J lost 0 bases, and 16 bases stayed unmatched. The germline CDR1 and CDR2 sequences are SGHDN and FVKESK. This CDR3 spans 21 amino acids. The CDR3 region is CASSQDFRQGHRGDSNQPQHF. In DNA form, the CDR3 reads TGTGCCAGCAGCCAAGACTTTAGGCAGGGACACAGGGGGGATAGCAATCAGCCCCAGCATTTT.

Written as DNA, the CDR3 is TGTGCCAGCAGTGGCCCACAGAGCTCCTATAATTCACCCCTCCACTTT. Translation gives CASSGPQSSYNSPLHF. The chain joins TRBV2 to TRBJ1-6; no clear D. Germline values: CDR1 SNHLY, CDR2 FYNNEI. The CDR3 is made up of 16 amino acids. Deletions cut 4 bases from V and 0 bases from J, with 10 bases between.

The chain couples TRBV11-2 to TRBJ2-1; D is possibly TRBD1 (6 bases). CDR1 is SGHAT and CDR2 is FQNNGV in the germline V gene. The CDR3 has 17 residues. V was shortened by 5 bases and J by 4 bases, with 21 bases between the two germline ends. CDR3 region: CASSGTAGTQVYNEQFF. The CDR3 bases are TGTGCCAGCAGCGGCACGGCCGGGACACAAGTTTACAATGAGCAGTTCTTC.

With regard to this clone: An end of the junction differs from the germline gene, which may be a read error. The chain links TRBV19 to TRBJ2-5; a weak D match, TRBD2 (7 bases). Germline CDR1 reads LNHDA; CDR2 reads SQIVND (reference sequence). This CDR3 has 14 amino acids. CDR3 bases: TGTGCCAGTAGCATAGGGGGGGGCACAGAGACCCAGTACTTC. This codes for CASSIGGGTETQYF.

V usage is TRBV5-1 and J usage is TRBJ2-5; D might be TRBD2 (6 bases). Germline CDR1 reads SGHRS; CDR2 reads YFSETQ. With 6 bases removed from V and 5 bases from J, the gap between germline ends came to 8 bases. The CDR3 length is 11 residues. CDR3 amino acids: CASMGGETQYF. The CDR3 DNA reads TGCGCCAGCATGGGAGGCGAGACCCAGTACTTC. The variable domain in full, completed from reference TRBV5-1 and TRBJ2-5, reads KAGVTQTPRYLIKTRGQQVTLSCSPISGHRSVSWYQQTPGQGLQFLFEYFSETQRNKGNFPGRFSGRQFSNSRSEMNVSTLELGDSALYLCASMGGETQYFGPGTRLLVL.

The chain combines TRBV28 with TRBJ1-2, with 7 bases aligning to TRBD1. The CDR3 totals 13 residues. Germline V gene data show CDR1 as MDHEN and CDR2 as SYDVKM. V shed 5 bases, J shed 3 bases, and the junction held 3 bases outside the gene matches. The CDR3 here is CASSGDSYYGYTF. The CDR3 DNA follows: TGTGCCAGCAGTGGGGACAGCTACTATGGCTACACCTTC.

V is TRBV9 and J is TRBJ1-6; no reliable D call. Germline V gives CDR1 SGDLS, CDR2 YYNGEE. Trimming shortened V by 3 bases and J by 7 bases, and 11 bases separated the two germline ends. The CDR3 runs 14 residues. This CDR3 reads CASSAGLENSPLHF. The CDR3 nucleotides are TGTGCCAGCAGCGCTGGACTGGAAAATTCACCCCTCCACTTT.

The sample holds one count of this clone. The J gene is TRBJ1-5, the V gene TRBV19; no clear D gene. Trimming left V 7 bases short and J 2 bases short, with 12 bases between. The CDR3 contains 14 residues. Germline CDR1 reads LNHDA; CDR2 reads SQIVND (reference sequence). This CDR3 is CASTEDWGNQPQHF. The CDR3 coding sequence is TGTGCCAGTACGGAAGACTGGGGCAATCAGCCCCAGCATTTT.

The chain couples TRBV7-2 to TRBJ1-1; a weak D match, TRBD1 (5 bases). The germline V gene encodes CDR1 SGHTA and CDR2 FQGNSA. The CDR3 is made up of 14 amino acids. Trimming took off 5 bases at V and 1 base at J, with 11 bases between the two ends. The CDR3 nucleotides read TGTGCCAGCAGCCGGGGACGAACGAACACTGAAGCTTTCTTT. This translates into CASSRGRTNTEAFF.

The chain has TRBV18 and TRBJ1-4; D is uncertain. The CDR3 is made up of 14 amino acids. Per germline, CDR1 KGHSH and CDR2 LQKENI. Trimming removed 0 bases at V and 0 bases at J, with 2 bases between. CDR3 in amino acids: CASSPPATNEKLFF. CDR3 sequence (DNA): TGTGCCAGCTCACCACCCGCAACTAATGAAAAACTGTTTTTT.

This rearrangement joins TRBV5-3 to TRBJ2-1; 12 bases align to TRBD2. TRBV5-3 counts as an open reading frame of uncertain function. The CDR3 covers 20 residues. V gave up 5 bases and J gave up 12 bases; unmatched junction bases: 27. The CDR3 DNA reads as TGTGCCAGAAGTCCACGATCTGACAGGGTGGTGGTGGCTAGCGGGGGGGCGCAGTTCTTC. It is translated as CARSPRSDRVVVASGGAQFF.

The chain recombines TRBV6-4 with TRBJ2-1, with 7 nucleotides matching TRBD2. CDR3 size: 15 residues. The junction had 6 bases not matched to a gene; V was cut back by 0 bases and J by 7 bases. The germline CDR1 and CDR2 sequences are MRHNA and SNTAGT. The DNA of the CDR3 is TGTGCCAGCAGTGACTCGGCGGGAGTCAGGAATGAGCAGTTCTTC. This encodes CASSDSAGVRNEQFF.

This chain connects TRBV2 to TRBJ2-2; D gene ambiguous. Between the trimmed V and J ends, which lost 5 bases and 5 bases, there was a span of 9 bases. The V gene's germline CDR1 is SNHLY and CDR2 FYNNEI. The CDR3 has 13 residues. This CDR3 reads CASSQQRTGELFF. CDR3 nucleotides: TGTGCCAGCAGTCAGCAGAGAACCGGGGAGCTGTTTTTT.

The chain recombines TRBV3-1 (or the pseudogene TRBV3-2) with TRBJ2-2; no firm D call. V was pared by 5 bases and J by 2 bases, with 21 bases between. Germline values: CDR1 LGHDT, CDR2 YNNKEL (reference sequence). The CDR3 contains 18 residues. The CDR3 DNA reads TGTGCCAGCAGCAATATAATCGATAGAGAGATTAACACCGGGGAGCTGTTTTTT. It translates to CASSNIIDREINTGELFF.

The rearrangement uses TRBV7-9 and TRBJ1-1, with 7 bases matching TRBD1. V lost 5 bases to trimming and J lost 1 base; unmatched junction nucleotides: 13. The germline CDR1 and CDR2 sequences are SEHNR and FQNEAQ (reference sequence). The CDR3 totals 17 residues. The CDR3 loop is CASSRRIKQGTNTEAFF. CDR3 bases: TGTGCCAGCAGCCGAAGAATTAAACAGGGGACGAACACTGAAGCTTTCTTT.

This clone appeared a few times. J is TRBJ2-2 and V is TRBV2; no firm D call. This CDR3 has 16 residues. Germline assignment: CDR1 SNHLY and CDR2 FYNNEI. Trimming left V 1 base short and J 4 bases short, with 13 bases between. The CDR3 sequence: CASSEESGYTTGELFF. In nucleotides, the CDR3 is TGTGCCAGCAGTGAAGAATCGGGTTATACCACCGGGGAGCTGTTTTTT.

CDR3 loop: CASSLRVSMRTQHF. In nucleotides, the CDR3 is TGTGCCAGCAGTTTAAGGGTCAGTATGCGAACCCAGCATTTT. The chain is built from TRBV28 and TRBJ1-5; no clear D gene. The CDR3 spans 14 residues. Trimming stripped 2 bases from V and 11 bases from J, with 16 bases between. Per germline, CDR1 MDHEN and CDR2 SYDVKM.

V and J are TRBV14 and TRBJ2-7; TRBD2 matches at 13 bases. The CDR3 has 17 amino acids. CDR1 is SGHDN, CDR2 FVKESK, per germline. J was trimmed by 6 bases and V by 3 bases; bases with no gene match: 11. This chain's CDR3 is CASSHPGTSGKKREQYV. The CDR3 DNA reads as TGTGCCAGCAGCCACCCCGGGACTAGCGGGAAAAAGCGCGAGCAGTACGTC.

J is TRBJ2-7 and V is TRBV4-1, with 8 bases that match TRBD2. The junction had 3 bases not matched to a gene; V was cut back by 4 bases and J by 4 bases. The germline V gene has CDR1 MGHRA and CDR2 YSYEKL. CDR3 length equals 13 residues. CDR3 protein: CASSLPGGYEQYF. The CDR3 bases are TGCGCCAGCAGCCTACCGGGGGGGTACGAGCAGTACTTC.

The chain joins TRBV12-5 to TRBJ1-6; maybe TRBD1 (6 bases). Looked up from germline, CDR1 is LGHNT and CDR2 is FRNRAP. The V and J ends lost 0 bases and 11 bases respectively, with 20 bases between them. The CDR3 has 17 residues. CDR3 sequence reads: CASGLVFGGAGGTPLHF. The CDR3 region has the DNA TGTGCTAGTGGTTTGGTCTTTGGGGGGGCGGGGGGCACACCCCTCCACTTT.

The chain combines TRBV3-1 (or the pseudogene TRBV3-2) with TRBJ2-7; no definite D call. The CDR3 loop spans 12 amino acids. The germline V gene has CDR1 LGHDT and CDR2 YNNKEL (reference sequence). V lost 4 bases and J 4 bases, leaving 8 bases between the germline ends. For the CDR3, the DNA is TGTGCCAGCAGCCCCCACTGGTACGAGCAGTACTTC. Translation: CASSPHWYEQYF.

This rearrangement joins TRBV12-3 or TRBV12-4 to TRBJ2-6; no definite D call. V lost 1 base and J 3 bases, leaving 1 base between the germline ends. The CDR3 is 13 residues long. The CDR3 bases are TGTGCCAGCAGTTTAGGTGGGGCCAACGTCCTGACTTTC. Translated: CASSLGGANVLTF.

This chain uses TRBV11-3 with TRBJ1-1; no firm D call. CDR1 and CDR2 from the germline V gene are SGHNT and YENEEA. The CDR3 loop spans 14 amino acids. Trimming shortened V by 5 bases and J by 2 bases, and 12 bases separated the two germline ends. CDR3 in amino acids: CASSLQLINTEAFF. For the CDR3, the DNA is TGTGCCAGCAGCCTACAGCTTATCAACACTGAAGCTTTCTTT.

Remarks on this clone: This specimen includes other DNA sequences encoding the same CDR3. The rearrangement uses TRBV4-1 and TRBJ1-1; tentatively, D is TRBD1 (5 bases). V lost 3 bases and J 1 base, leaving 12 bases between the germline ends. The germline CDR1 and CDR2 sequences are MGHRA and YSYEKL. The CDR3 extends over 15 amino acids. The CDR3 nucleotides are TGCGCCAGCAGCCATGTGGGGCAGGGGAACACTGAAGCTTTCTTT. This translates into CASSHVGQGNTEAFF.

J is TRBJ1-1 and V is TRBV12-3 or TRBV12-4; unclear D gene. This CDR3 is 12 amino acids long. The ends were cut back, 7 bases at V and 3 bases at J, with 9 bases in the middle. Written as DNA, the CDR3 is TGTGCCAGCACCGCCTTATACACTGAAGCTTTCTTT. It yields the protein CASTALYTEAFF.

V and J are TRBV18 and TRBJ2-5; 7 nucleotides agree with TRBD1. The germline V gene has CDR1 KGHSH and CDR2 LQKENI. V lost 1 base and J lost 3; bases outside the gene matches: 5. This CDR3 is 15 amino acids long. This CDR3 reads CASSPQTGPEETQYF. CDR3 sequence (DNA): TGTGCCAGCTCACCACAGACAGGGCCGGAAGAGACCCAGTACTTC.

The rearrangement uses TRBV7-9 and TRBJ2-5; 12 bases are a match to TRBD2. CDR1 and CDR2 (germline): SEHNR, FQNEAQ (reference sequence). The CDR3 extends over 14 amino acids. V lost 5 bases to trimming and J lost 2 bases; unmatched junction nucleotides: 0. The CDR3 here is CASSGLAGQETQYF. CDR3 bases: TGTGCCAGCAGCGGACTAGCGGGGCAAGAGACCCAGTACTTC.

CDR3 in amino acids: CASSLGITGELFF. In nucleotides, the CDR3 is TGTGCCAGCAGTTTGGGAATCACCGGGGAGCTGTTTTTT. V usage is TRBV27 and J usage is TRBJ2-2; D uncertain. Trimming pared 3 bases from V and 4 bases from J, leaving 6 bases between. The germline V gene has CDR1 MNHEY and CDR2 SMNVEV (reference sequence). This CDR3 has 13 amino acids.

The rearrangement joins TRBV5-6 to TRBJ1-1; no clear D gene. From germline, CDR1 is SGHDT and CDR2 YYEEEE. CDR3 length: 14 residues. V lost 6 bases, J lost 0 bases, and 12 bases lay in between. CDR3 amino acids: CASTQRAVNTEAFF. CDR3 sequence (DNA): TGTGCCAGCACGCAACGGGCGGTGAACACTGAAGCTTTCTTT.